Listed below are T cell receptor beta chains from one sample, sequenced in a study of spatial heterogeneity in lung cancer. TCRdb fed the 5' RACE reads into MiXCR, producing one record per CDR3 protein. The sample includes several thousand distinct CDR3 sequences, less than 6.5% of them seen just once. The starting material was normal lung tissue next to the tumor, obtained at surgery. The origin of the receptors is a female donor with early-stage non-small cell lung cancer. Both conserved end residues are part of each CDR3. D genes are given only for firm matches. Size is omitted from some rows. Given values are once, few, many or a class for expanded clones.

clone_size j_call v_call d_call cdr3_nt cdr3_aa
many TRBJ2-7 TRBV28 TRBD2 TGTGCCAGCAGTCTGACTAGCGGAGCTTACGAGCAGTACTTC CASSLTSGAYEQYF
few TRBJ2-1 TRBV2 - TGTGCCAGCAGTGAAACAGGGTACAATGAGCAGTTCTTC CASSETGYNEQFF
medium-sized TRBJ2-2 TRBV24-1 - TGTGCCACCAGTCCCCCGGGAGTGGGCGGGGAGCTGTTTTTT CATSPPGVGGELFF
many TRBJ2-3 TRBV28 - TGTGCCAGCAGTCCCCTACTGTTTCCTAGCACAGATACGCAGTATTTT CASSPLLFPSTDTQYF
medium-sized TRBJ1-5 TRBV27 - TGTGCCAGCAGACCAAGGGGTCAGCCCCAGCATTTT CASRPRGQPQHF
- TRBJ2-3 TRBV12-3/TRBV12-4 TRBD2 TGTGCCAGCAGTTTCGGGCTAGCGGGAGCCACAGATACGCAGTATTTT CASSFGLAGATDTQYF
medium-sized TRBJ1-3 TRBV18 - TGTGCCAGCTCACCCGACATGAGCTCTGGAAACACCATATATTTT CASSPDMSSGNTIYF
medium-sized TRBJ1-1 TRBV28 TRBD1 TGTGCCAGCAGTGCCAGCCGGACAGGCCGCACTGAAGCTTTCTTT CASSASRTGRTEAFF
medium-sized TRBJ1-1 TRBV20-1 TRBD1 TGCAGTATGGACAGGCTGAACACTGAAGCTTTCTTT CSMDRLNTEAFF
- TRBJ2-3 TRBV6-2/TRBV6-3 TRBD2 TGTGCCAGCAGACATACTAGCGGGGGCACAGATACGCAGTATTTT CASRHTSGGTDTQYF
- TRBJ1-4 TRBV12-3/TRBV12-4 - TGTGCCAGCACCCGGGGGCAGGGCGAAAAACTGTTTTTT CASTRGQGEKLFF
medium-sized TRBJ2-6 TRBV12-3/TRBV12-4 - TGTGCCAGCAGTTTAAGCTCTGGGGCCAACGTCCTGACTTTC CASSLSSGANVLTF
- TRBJ1-1 TRBV10-3 TRBD1 TGTGCCATCAAAGAGGGGGGACAGGGGTCTGAAGCTTTCTTT CAIKEGGQGSEAFF
medium-sized TRBJ2-5 TRBV11-2 - TGTGCCAGCAGCTTAGAAGTGACAGAGACCCAGTACTTC CASSLEVTETQYF
medium-sized TRBJ2-2 TRBV20-1 TRBD2 TGCAGTGCTAGTGAGAAACTAGCGGGAGAAGGCACCGGGGAGCTGTTTTTT CSASEKLAGEGTGELFF
medium-sized TRBJ1-1 TRBV7-8 - TGTGCCAGCAGCTTAGCTTCGGGAAAAGCTTTCTTT CASSLASGKAFF
many TRBJ2-7 TRBV12-3/TRBV12-4 - TGTGCCAGCAGTTTAGGAGGCCGGGTGATAGACGAGCAGTACTTC CASSLGGRVIDEQYF
medium-sized TRBJ2-7 TRBV29-1 TRBD2 TGCAGCGCCCAGGTTGGGGGGGAAGAGCAGTACTTC CSAQVGGEEQYF
many TRBJ2-1 TRBV6-2/TRBV6-3 TRBD2 TGTGCCAGCAGTTACCCCCAACTAGCGGGAGGGCCCCGTAATGAGCAGTTCTTC CASSYPQLAGGPRNEQFF
medium-sized TRBJ2-1 TRBV5-1 - TGCGCCAGCAGCTTAACGGCCGTAAGCTACAATGAGCAGTTCTTC CASSLTAVSYNEQFF
many TRBJ2-7 TRBV2 - TGTGCCAGCAGGGAACACCCAGGGTCCTACGAGCAGTACTTC CASREHPGSYEQYF
many TRBJ1-6 TRBV6-1 - TGTGCCAGCAGTGAAATGGGGGCAGGATCACCCCTCCACTTT CASSEMGAGSPLHF
few TRBJ2-1 TRBV28 TRBD2 TGTGCCAGCACCGAAAGCGGGGGCTCCTACAATGAGCAGTTCTTC CASTESGGSYNEQFF
- TRBJ2-5 TRBV12-3/TRBV12-4 TRBD2 TGTGCCAGCACCCCAAACGGGGGGGGCGTTAAGACCCAGTACTTC CASTPNGGGVKTQYF
medium-sized TRBJ1-1 TRBV20-1 TRBD1 TGCAGTGCTAGCCGGGACAGGGAAATGAACACTGAAGCTTTCTTT CSASRDREMNTEAFF
- TRBJ2-2 TRBV6-6 TRBD2 TGTGCCAGCAGGCTAGCGGGTGGCACCGGGGAGCTGTTTTTT CASRLAGGTGELFF
- TRBJ1-2 TRBV20-1 - TGCAGTGCTAGAGATTGGGGGCAGCCCCTTGGCCGTGGCTACACCTTC CSARDWGQPLGRGYTF
- TRBJ1-5 TRBV5-1 - TGCGCCAGCAGCTTGGCCCTGAATCAGCCCCAGCATTTT CASSLALNQPQHF
medium-sized TRBJ1-5 TRBV6-1 - TGTGCCAGCAGTCGATTGGAAGTCTTTTCAGGGGCCAATCAGCCCCAGCATTTT CASSRLEVFSGANQPQHF
few TRBJ2-3 TRBV20-1 - TGCAGTGCTAGAGATCTGCTAGGAGGTACAGATACGCAGTATTTT CSARDLLGGTDTQYF
few TRBJ1-2 TRBV20-1 - TGCATGCTCCCCGTGGCCGGCTCCGCCACCTTC CMLPVAGSATF
many TRBJ2-5 TRBV7-9 - TGTGCCAGCAGCCTGACAGACTTTCAAGAGACCCAGTACTTC CASSLTDFQETQYF